Each of the 25 T cell receptor beta chains below was sequenced from the same sample in a study of T-cell memory formation after mild COVID-19. Each CDR3 protein gets one entry after TCRdb re-called the 5' RACE reads with MiXCR. In the table there are roughly 500,000 distinct CDR3 sequences, 20% of which are singletons. Sequencing input: PBMCs or a T cell subset sorted from them (not recorded which). These receptors were obtained from an adult woman who had mild COVID-19 (a few samples of this study predate the infection). Cell type and time point are not known.

The chain has TRBV4-1 and TRBJ2-1; tentative D call: TRBD1 (6 bases). Trimming shortened V by 1 base and J by 10 bases, and 17 bases separated the two germline ends. The germline gives CDR1 MGHRA, CDR2 YSYEKL. This CDR3 has 15 residues. This CDR3 is CASSQASRGFEEQFF. In DNA form, the CDR3 reads TGCGCCAGCAGCCAAGCTTCGAGGGGGTTCGAGGAGCAGTTCTTC.

V usage is TRBV3-1 and J usage is TRBJ2-3; TRBD2 matches 12 bases. V was clipped by 0 bases and J by 7 bases; unmatched bases: 5. The CDR3 extends over 16 amino acids. CDR1 is LGHDT and CDR2 is YNNKEL in the germline V gene (reference sequence). Here the CDR3 DNA reads TGTGCCAGCAGCCAAGAAAGGACTAGCGGGGTATATACGCAGTATTTT. This sequence encodes CASSQERTSGVYTQYF.

V usage is TRBV7-9 and J usage is TRBJ2-7; D may be TRBD1 or TRBD2 (5 bases each). Trimming removed 3 bases at V and 1 base at J, with 16 bases between. The CDR3 is 16 residues long. Germline CDR1 reads SEHNR; CDR2 reads FQNEAQ (reference sequence). The CDR3 here is CASSFGEGTRSYEQYF. The DNA for the CDR3 is TGTGCCAGCAGCTTTGGGGAAGGGACCCGATCCTACGAGCAGTACTTC.

This sequence joins TRBV5-4 and TRBJ2-6; D is ambiguous. V was trimmed by 9 bases and J by 0 bases, leaving 19 bases between them. This CDR3 region has 17 residues. The germline V gene encodes CDR1 SGHNT and CDR2 YYREEE (reference sequence). CDR3 region: CATLLWGLGSGANVLTF. For the CDR3, the DNA is TGTGCCACCCTACTTTGGGGTTTAGGCTCTGGGGCCAACGTCCTGACTTTC.

This clonotype has only a few counts. The chain has TRBV7-2 and TRBJ2-3; a possible D gene is TRBD2 (6 bases). CDR1 and CDR2 from the germline V gene are SGHTA and FQGNSA. This CDR3 has 15 residues. V dropped 7 bases and J dropped 2 bases, with 16 bases sitting between them. CDR3 loop: CASNFNAGSTDTQYF. In DNA form, the CDR3 reads TGTGCCAGCAACTTTAACGCGGGGTCCACAGATACGCAGTATTTT.

Here the CDR3 reads CSADTQSSSSYEQYF. CDR3 nucleotides: TGCAGTGCCGATACCCAAAGCAGTAGCTCCTACGAGCAGTACTTC. This chain links TRBV20-1 with TRBJ2-7; D is undetermined. Germline V gene sequence: CDR1 DFQATT, CDR2 SNEGSKA (reference sequence). The CDR3 length is 15 residues. V was cut by 6 bases and J by 0 bases, with 18 bases left in between.

V is TRBV5-1 and J is TRBJ2-3; D uncertain. Trimming took 4 bases from V and 6 from J, leaving 12 bases between them. The germline CDR1 and CDR2 sequences are SGHRS and YFSETQ. The CDR3 covers 13 residues. The DNA of the CDR3 is TGCGCCAGCAGCGCCCTCCTTGGGGATACGCAGTATTTT. Amino acids: CASSALLGDTQYF.

V is TRBV7-9 and J is TRBJ1-1; 12 positions match TRBD1. Germline CDR1 reads SEHNR; CDR2 reads FQNEAQ (reference sequence). J gave up 5 bases and V 4 bases, and 11 bases lay outside the gene matches. This CDR3 has 17 amino acids. Here the CDR3 DNA reads TGTGCCAGCAGCTCTAAACCGGGACAGGGGGCTGGGACTGAAGCTTTCTTT. This codes for CASSSKPGQGAGTEAFF.

The gene calls are TRBV30 and TRBJ1-5; D call uncertain. Trimming took off 5 bases at V and 0 bases at J, with 11 bases between the two ends. Germline V gives CDR1 GTSNPN, CDR2 SVGIG (reference sequence). The CDR3 has 14 residues. The CDR3 DNA follows: TGTGCCTGGGGCATCAGTTATAGCAATCAGCCCCAGCATTTT. The encoded protein is CAWGISYSNQPQHF.

This clonotype has only a few counts. The junction departs from the called germline gene at one end, perhaps through a read error. The rearrangement links TRBV7-7 to TRBJ2-5; unclear D gene. CDR3 size: 13 residues. Per germline, CDR1 SSHAT and CDR2 FNYEAQ (reference sequence). CDR3 nucleotide sequence: TGTGCTAGCAGCTTAGGTGCCCCTAGGGCCCAGTACTTC. Protein: CASSLGAPRAQYF.

The chain has TRBV3-1 and TRBJ2-3; D unresolved. V was pared by 1 base and J by 2 bases, with 10 bases between. This CDR3 spans 15 amino acids. Germline CDR1 and CDR2: LGHDT and YNNKEL (reference sequence). The CDR3 DNA is TGTGCCAGCAGCCAAGCGGAAGACCTCACAGATACGCAGTATTTT. This gives the protein CASSQAEDLTDTQYF.

The V gene is TRBV18, the J gene TRBJ1-1; D perhaps matches TRBD1 (5 bases). Germline-derived CDR1 and CDR2 are KGHSH and LQKENI. V was clipped by 3 bases and J by 6 bases, with 14 bases between them. The CDR3 covers 14 residues. CDR3 sequence reads: CASSPWGAEAEAFF. Here the CDR3 DNA reads TGTGCCAGCTCACCGTGGGGCGCTGAGGCTGAAGCTTTCTTT.

The genes are TRBV24-1 and TRBJ2-3; 8 nucleotides match TRBD2. Germline-derived CDR1 and CDR2 are KGHDR and SFDVKD. The length of the CDR3 is 16 residues. With V trimmed by 4 bases and J by 2 bases, 7 bases remained unmatched. In DNA form, the CDR3 reads TGTGCCACCAGTGACTACAAAGCGGGAGCCACAGATACGCAGTATTTT. This encodes CATSDYKAGATDTQYF.

The V call is TRBV18, the J call TRBJ2-4, with 7 positions matching TRBD2. The CDR3 covers 14 residues. With 2 bases clipped from V and 7 bases from J, the junction kept 5 bases outside the gene matches. Germline V gene data show CDR1 as KGHSH and CDR2 as LQKENI. The CDR3: CASSPASGGNIQYF. The CDR3 DNA is TGTGCCAGCTCACCAGCTAGCGGAGGGAACATTCAGTACTTC.

As DNA, the CDR3 is TGTGCCAGCACCTCGCAGGGGGCAATCTATGGCTACACCTTC. Its translation: CASTSQGAIYGYTF. The chain carries TRBV19 and TRBJ1-2; 8 bases match TRBD1. Germline loops: CDR1 LNHDA, CDR2 SQIVND (reference sequence). This CDR3 spans 14 amino acids. After removal of 9 bases from V and 4 bases from J, the junction contained 10 bases not matched to a gene.

This clonotype was seen a few times. The CDR3 here is CAWSKGMNTEAFF. The CDR3 nucleotides are TGTGCCTGGAGTAAGGGTATGAACACTGAAGCTTTCTTT. V is TRBV30 and J is TRBJ1-1; D unresolved. Germline V gene lookup returns CDR1 GTSNPN and CDR2 SVGIG (reference sequence). V lost 2 bases to trimming and J lost 0 bases, with 7 bases between them. The CDR3 runs 13 residues.

A few counts support this clonotype. The chain employs TRBV27 and TRBJ2-5; 9 nucleotides agree with TRBD1. Germline V CDR1 and CDR2: MNHEY, SMNVEV (reference sequence). The CDR3 covers 16 residues. J was trimmed by 5 bases and V by 1 base; bases with no gene match: 8. CDR3 protein: CASSLYIGQGRETQYF. The CDR3, as DNA: TGTGCCAGCAGTTTATATATAGGACAGGGGAGGGAGACCCAGTACTTC.

This chain connects TRBV5-5 to TRBJ2-7; D is unresolved. The CDR3 extends over 13 amino acids. Germline loops: CDR1 SGHKS, CDR2 YYEKEE (reference sequence). V was clipped by 4 bases and J by 3 bases, with 11 bases between them. In DNA, the CDR3 is TGTGCCAGCAGCCGTCTCAATTTCTACGAGCAGTACTTC. Its protein product is CASSRLNFYEQYF.

CDR3 amino acids: CASSPRVWAGGNQPQHF. The DNA of the CDR3 is TGTGCCAGCAGCCCCAGGGTCTGGGCAGGGGGAAATCAGCCCCAGCATTTT. The V gene is TRBV12-3 or TRBV12-4, the J gene TRBJ1-5; 7 bases match TRBD1. This CDR3 spans 17 amino acids. Trimming took 6 bases from V and 4 from J; bases not matched to a gene: 15.

The chain carries TRBV30 and TRBJ2-3; D is undetermined. Germline V lookup: CDR1 GTSNPN, CDR2 SVGIG (reference sequence). CDR3 length: 16 residues. V lost 0 bases, J lost 2 bases, and 15 bases lay in between. CDR3 sequence (DNA): TGTGCCTGGAGTGTAGGGTATCTTGGGAACACAGATACGCAGTATTTT. It encodes CAWSVGYLGNTDTQYF. Looking up the rest from reference TRBV30 and TRBJ2-3 gives the full variable domain: SQTIHQWPATLVQPVGSPLSLECTVEGTSNPNLYWYRQAAGRGLQLLFYSVGIGQISSEVPQNLSASRPQDRQFILSSKKLLLSDSGFYLCAWSVGYLGNTDTQYFGPGTRLTVL.

A few counts support this clonotype. The rearrangement joins TRBV7-2 to TRBJ1-1; 9 positions agree with TRBD1. Germline V gene lookup returns CDR1 SGHTA and CDR2 FQGNSA. The CDR3 has 15 residues. The V segment lost 6 bases and the J segment 3 bases; nucleotides outside the gene matches: 8. CDR3 residues: CASSPTGGFYTEAFF. The CDR3 nucleotides read TGTGCCAGCAGTCCCACAGGGGGCTTCTACACTGAAGCTTTCTTT.

This clonotype came up a few times. The genes are TRBV2 and TRBJ2-1; D is perhaps TRBD2 (6 bases). Trimming took 7 bases from V and 5 from J, leaving 18 bases between them. The CDR3 is 15 residues long. Germline loops: CDR1 SNHLY, CDR2 FYNNEI. This chain's CDR3 is CASKLVALAHNEQFF. The CDR3 DNA reads TGTGCCAGCAAACTGGTGGCACTAGCTCACAATGAGCAGTTCTTC.

This clonotype was detected only a few times. J is TRBJ2-3 and V is TRBV4-1; D is unclear. The CDR3 has 15 residues. Per germline, CDR1 MGHRA and CDR2 YSYEKL. The V gene lost 1 base and the J gene lost 2 bases, with 10 bases spanning the gap. In nucleotides, the CDR3 is TGCGCCAGCAGCCAAGCTAGTCAGTTCACAGATACGCAGTATTTT. This gives the protein CASSQASQFTDTQYF.

This sequence joins TRBV20-1 and TRBJ2-1; no reliable D call. CDR1 and CDR2 (germline): DFQATT, SNEGSKA (reference sequence). The CDR3 contains 9 residues. CDR3 coding DNA: TGCAGCGTTCGGCCTAAGCAGTTCTTC. Protein: CSVRPKQFF.

The sample holds a few counts of this clonotype. The V and J genes are TRBV19 and TRBJ2-5; D unresolved. V lost 4 bases to trimming and J lost 6 bases, with 15 bases between them. The germline CDR1 and CDR2 sequences are LNHDA and SQIVND (reference sequence). This CDR3 has 14 amino acids. The CDR3 nucleotides are TGTGCCAGTAGTACACAGACTGCGGCGAAGACCCAGTACTTC. Protein sequence: CASSTQTAAKTQYF.